This TCR beta chain derives from a study of glioma-infiltrating T cells. The iRepertoire nested amplicon-rescue multiplex PCR amplified TCR alpha and beta CDR3s from RNA. From the multiplex PCR reads, TCRdb called clonotypes with MiXCR, one entry per CDR3 protein. Counted here are 300,000 to 400,000 distinct CDR3 sequences, 41% occurring once; the ten biggest clones make up 12%. The CDR3 is 15 amino acids. V was shortened by 2 bases and J by 0 bases, with 11 bases between the two germline ends. Germline V CDR1 and CDR2: MGHRA, YSYEKL. The sequenced material came from glioma tissue, nonneoplastic brain tissue, or PBMCs (not recorded which). This sequence was found in a human donor with low-grade glioma or glioblastoma, undergoing nonglioma brain surgery, or in good health (not recorded which). The V gene is TRBV4-1, the J gene TRBJ2-7, with D possibly being TRBD2 (6 bases). The CDR3 sequence: CASSQRKGLSYEQYF. For the CDR3, the DNA is TGCGCCAGCAGCCAACGAAAGGGACTCTCCTACGAGCAGTACTTC.